This T cell receptor beta chain was observed in a study of blood T cells in healthy people across ages. This clonotype was counted a few times. A second PCR, run for roughly 7 to 12 cycles, used a sample-barcoded 5' primer plus a J-beta primer mix. Tagging of each cDNA molecule was performed by a template-switch adaptor with 12 random nucleotides. TCRdb called the 5' RACE reads again in MiXCR, with one record for every CDR3 protein. The top ten hold about 20% of the sample, which has about 800,000 distinct CDR3 sequences, about three fifths seen once. The CDR3 length is 14 residues. The germline CDR1 and CDR2 sequences are SGHTA and FQGNSA. V was trimmed by 3 bases and J by 3 bases, leaving 8 bases between them.

The chain joins TRBV7-2 to TRBJ1-4; D gene ambiguous. The source of this sequence is a man aged 30 to 45 in good health. Sequenced sample: blood. The CDR3 nucleotides read TGTGCCAGCAGCTTTAACGGGGCTAATGAAAAACTGTTTTTT. Translation: CASSFNGANEKLFF.